The clone carrying this T cell receptor (beta chain) was detected only once. Germline V gene sequence: CDR1 SGHVS, CDR2 FQNEAQ. The ends were cut back, 1 base at V and 7 bases at J, with 11 bases in the middle. There are 14 residues in the CDR3. This sample stems from a study of memory CD4+ T cells and cytomegalovirus serostatus. Single viable CD3+CD4+CD8-CD45RO+ cells were sorted as the memory CD4+ T cells. Positive selection with CD4 microbeads enriched total CD4+ T cells. Per the original methods: Out-of-frame sequences were removed, leaving roughly 2.1 million distinct TCRbeta sequences. Here immunoSEQ multiplex PCR was the method, and the copy in TCRdb shows in-frame clones only, minus some. V and J calls and clone size are copied from that table; D and trimming were computed from the DNA. The sample contains tens of thousands of clones, around 80% of which appear only once.

This clonotype was sampled from an adult in good health and CMV-seronegative. This sequence joins TRBV7-8 and TRBJ1-5; no firm D call. The sequenced material came from memory CD4+ T cells from blood. This chain's CDR3 is CASSLETTGQPQHF. The CDR3 DNA reads TGTGCCAGCAGCTTAGAAACGACCGGGCAGCCCCAGCATTTT.